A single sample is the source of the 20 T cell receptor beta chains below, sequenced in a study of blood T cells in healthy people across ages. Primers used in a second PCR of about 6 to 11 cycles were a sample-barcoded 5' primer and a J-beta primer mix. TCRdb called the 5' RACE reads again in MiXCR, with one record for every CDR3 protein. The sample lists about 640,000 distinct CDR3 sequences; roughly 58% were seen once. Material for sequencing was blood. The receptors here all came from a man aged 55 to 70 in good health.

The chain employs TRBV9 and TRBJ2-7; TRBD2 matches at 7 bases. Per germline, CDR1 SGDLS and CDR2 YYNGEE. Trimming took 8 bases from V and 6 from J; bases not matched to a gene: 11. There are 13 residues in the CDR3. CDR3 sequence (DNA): TGTGCCAGTACCGGAGGACTAGGGGTCGAGCAGTACTTC. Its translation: CASTGGLGVEQYF.

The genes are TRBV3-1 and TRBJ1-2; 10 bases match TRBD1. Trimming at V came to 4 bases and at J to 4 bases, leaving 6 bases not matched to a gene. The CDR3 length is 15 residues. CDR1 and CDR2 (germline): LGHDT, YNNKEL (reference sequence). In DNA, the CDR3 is TGTGCCAGCAGCCGTTCGACAGGGGGCGCCTATGGCTACACCTTC. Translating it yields CASSRSTGGAYGYTF.

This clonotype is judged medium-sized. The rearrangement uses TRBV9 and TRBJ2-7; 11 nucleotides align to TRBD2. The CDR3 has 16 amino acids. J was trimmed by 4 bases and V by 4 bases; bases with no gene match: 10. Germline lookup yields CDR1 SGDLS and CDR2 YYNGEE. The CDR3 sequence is CASSSTSGGQRYEQYF. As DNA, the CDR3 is TGTGCCAGCAGCTCTACTAGCGGGGGACAAAGGTACGAGCAGTACTTC.

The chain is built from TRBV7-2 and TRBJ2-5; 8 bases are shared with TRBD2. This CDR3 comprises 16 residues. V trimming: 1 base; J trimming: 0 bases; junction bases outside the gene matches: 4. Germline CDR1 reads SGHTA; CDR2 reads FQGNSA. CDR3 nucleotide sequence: TGTGCCAGCAGCTTAGGGACTAGCAGCTACCAAGAGACCCAGTACTTC. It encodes CASSLGTSSYQETQYF.

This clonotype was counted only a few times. The CDR3: CASSLQASTDTQYF. The CDR3 DNA reads as TGTGCCAGCAGCCTCCAAGCTAGCACAGATACGCAGTATTTT. The chain has TRBV5-5 and TRBJ2-3; D gene unclear. The CDR3 length is 14 residues. Germline CDR1 SGHKS, CDR2 YYEKEE (reference sequence). Trimming cost V 4 bases and J 0 bases, with 9 bases left between them.

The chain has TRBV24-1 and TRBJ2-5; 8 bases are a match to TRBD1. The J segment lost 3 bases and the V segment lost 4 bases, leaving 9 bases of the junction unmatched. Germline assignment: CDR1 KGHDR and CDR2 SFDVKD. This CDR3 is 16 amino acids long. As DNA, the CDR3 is TGTGCCACCAGTGACCTTGGGACAGGTCGAGAAGAGACCCAGTACTTC. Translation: CATSDLGTGREETQYF.

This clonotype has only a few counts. The CDR3 loop reads CSVVGQERYEQYF. CDR3 bases: TGCAGCGTCGTTGGACAGGAGCGTTACGAGCAGTACTTC. The rearrangement uses TRBV29-1 and TRBJ2-7, with 7 bases that match TRBD1. Germline loops: CDR1 SQVTM, CDR2 ANQGSEA. The CDR3 spans 13 residues. The V segment lost 6 bases and the J segment 4 bases; nucleotides outside the gene matches: 9.

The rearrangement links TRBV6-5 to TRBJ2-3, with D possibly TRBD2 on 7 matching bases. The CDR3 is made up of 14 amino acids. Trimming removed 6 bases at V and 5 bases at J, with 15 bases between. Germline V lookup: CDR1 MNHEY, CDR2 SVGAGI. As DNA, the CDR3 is TGTGCCAGCAGACAGGGACTATGGATAGATACGCAGTATTTT. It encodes CASRQGLWIDTQYF.

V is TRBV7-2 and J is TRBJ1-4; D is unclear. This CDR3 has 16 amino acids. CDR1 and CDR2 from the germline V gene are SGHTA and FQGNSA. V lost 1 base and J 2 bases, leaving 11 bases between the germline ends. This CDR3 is CASSLGGLGTNEKLFF. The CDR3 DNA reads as TGTGCCAGCAGCTTAGGAGGGTTGGGGACTAATGAAAAACTGTTTTTT.

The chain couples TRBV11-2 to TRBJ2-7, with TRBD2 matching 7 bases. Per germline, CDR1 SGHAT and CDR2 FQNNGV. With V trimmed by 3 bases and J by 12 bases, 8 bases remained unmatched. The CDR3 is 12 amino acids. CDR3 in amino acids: CASSLAGVGRYF. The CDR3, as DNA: TGTGCCAGCAGCTTGGCGGGGGTCGGTCGGTACTTC.

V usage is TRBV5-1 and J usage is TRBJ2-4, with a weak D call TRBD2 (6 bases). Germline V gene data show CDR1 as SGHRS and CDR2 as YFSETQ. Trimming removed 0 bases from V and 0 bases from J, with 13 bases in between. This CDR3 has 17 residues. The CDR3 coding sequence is TGCGCCAGCAGCTTGGCAGGAGGGTCTATAGCCAAAAACATTCAGTACTTC. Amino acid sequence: CASSLAGGSIAKNIQYF. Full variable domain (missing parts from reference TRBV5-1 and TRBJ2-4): KAGVTQTPRYLIKTRGQQVTLSCSPISGHRSVSWYQQTPGQGLQFLFEYFSETQRNKGNFPGRFSGRQFSNSRSEMNVSTLELGDSALYLCASSLAGGSIAKNIQYFGAGTRLSVL.

The CDR3 is CASSDRTRSNTEAFF. DNA for the CDR3: TGTGCCAGCAGTGATAGGACGAGATCGAACACTGAAGCTTTCTTT. This chain connects TRBV6-1 to TRBJ1-1; D gene unclear. The V gene lost 3 bases and the J gene lost 1 base, with 12 bases spanning the gap. The CDR3 has 15 amino acids. Germline V CDR1 and CDR2: MNHNS, SASEGT.

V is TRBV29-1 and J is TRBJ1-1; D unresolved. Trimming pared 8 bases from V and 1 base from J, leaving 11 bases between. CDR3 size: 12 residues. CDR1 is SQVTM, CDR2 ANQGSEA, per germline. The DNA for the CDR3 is TGCAGCACGCAAAGTCAGAACACTGAAGCTTTCTTT. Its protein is CSTQSQNTEAFF.

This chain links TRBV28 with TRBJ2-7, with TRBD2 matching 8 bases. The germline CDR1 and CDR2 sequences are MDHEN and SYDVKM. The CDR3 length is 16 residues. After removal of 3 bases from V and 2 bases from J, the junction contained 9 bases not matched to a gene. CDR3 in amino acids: CASSFRGAGEAYEQYF. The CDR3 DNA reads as TGTGCCAGCAGTTTTAGAGGAGCGGGGGAAGCCTACGAGCAGTACTTC.

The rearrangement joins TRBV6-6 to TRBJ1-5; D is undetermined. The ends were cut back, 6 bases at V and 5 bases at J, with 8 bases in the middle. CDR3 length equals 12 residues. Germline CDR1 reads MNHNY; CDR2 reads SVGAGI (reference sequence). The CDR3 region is CASSHQDQPQHF. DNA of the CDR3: TGTGCCAGCAGCCACCAGGATCAGCCCCAGCATTTT.

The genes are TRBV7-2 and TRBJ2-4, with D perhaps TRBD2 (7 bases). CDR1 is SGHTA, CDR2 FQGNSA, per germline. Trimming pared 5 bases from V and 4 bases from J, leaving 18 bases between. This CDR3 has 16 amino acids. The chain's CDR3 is CASSRASGGSKNIQYF. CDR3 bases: TGTGCCAGCAGCCGTGCTTCGGGGGGCTCTAAAAACATTCAGTACTTC.

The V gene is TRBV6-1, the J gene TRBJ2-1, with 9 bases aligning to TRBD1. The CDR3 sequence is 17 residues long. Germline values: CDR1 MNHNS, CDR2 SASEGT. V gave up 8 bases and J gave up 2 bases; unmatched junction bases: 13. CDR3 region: CASLDRGLVRTYNEQFF. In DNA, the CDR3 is TGTGCCAGCCTGGACAGGGGACTCGTACGCACCTACAATGAGCAGTTCTTC.

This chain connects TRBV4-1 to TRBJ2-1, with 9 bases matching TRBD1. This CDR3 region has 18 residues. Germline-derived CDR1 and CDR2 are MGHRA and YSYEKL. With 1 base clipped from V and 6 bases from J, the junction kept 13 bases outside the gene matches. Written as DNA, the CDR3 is TGCGCCAGCAGCCAAGTGGCCCCCGGGACAGGGAGGCGCAATGAGCAGTTCTTC. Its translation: CASSQVAPGTGRRNEQFF.

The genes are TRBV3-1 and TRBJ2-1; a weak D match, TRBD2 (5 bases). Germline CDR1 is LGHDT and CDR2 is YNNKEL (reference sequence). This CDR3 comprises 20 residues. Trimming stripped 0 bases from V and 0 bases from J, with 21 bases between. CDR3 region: CASSQDQRVRGIFSYNEQFF. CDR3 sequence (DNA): TGTGCCAGCAGCCAAGATCAGAGGGTACGTGGAATATTCTCCTACAATGAGCAGTTCTTC.

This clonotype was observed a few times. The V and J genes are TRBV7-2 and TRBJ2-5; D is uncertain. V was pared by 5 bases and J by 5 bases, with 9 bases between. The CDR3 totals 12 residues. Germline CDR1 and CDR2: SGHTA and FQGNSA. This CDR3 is CASSLTVETQYF. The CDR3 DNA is TGTGCCAGCAGCCTCACCGTGGAGACCCAGTACTTC.